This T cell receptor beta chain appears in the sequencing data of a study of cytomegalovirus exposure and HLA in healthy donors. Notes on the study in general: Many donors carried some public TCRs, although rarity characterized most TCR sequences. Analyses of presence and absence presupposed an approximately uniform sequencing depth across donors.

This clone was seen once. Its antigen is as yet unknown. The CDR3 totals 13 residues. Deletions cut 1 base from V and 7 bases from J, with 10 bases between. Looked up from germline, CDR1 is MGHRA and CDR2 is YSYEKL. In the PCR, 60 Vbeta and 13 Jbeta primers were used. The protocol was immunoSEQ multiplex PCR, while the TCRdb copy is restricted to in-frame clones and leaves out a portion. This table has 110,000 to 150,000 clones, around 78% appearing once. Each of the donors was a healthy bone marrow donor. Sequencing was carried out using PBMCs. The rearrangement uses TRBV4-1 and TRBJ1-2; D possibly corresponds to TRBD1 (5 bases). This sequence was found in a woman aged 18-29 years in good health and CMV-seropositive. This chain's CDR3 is CASSQGQISGYTF. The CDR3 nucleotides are TGCGCCAGCAGCCAAGGACAGATCTCTGGCTACACCTTC.